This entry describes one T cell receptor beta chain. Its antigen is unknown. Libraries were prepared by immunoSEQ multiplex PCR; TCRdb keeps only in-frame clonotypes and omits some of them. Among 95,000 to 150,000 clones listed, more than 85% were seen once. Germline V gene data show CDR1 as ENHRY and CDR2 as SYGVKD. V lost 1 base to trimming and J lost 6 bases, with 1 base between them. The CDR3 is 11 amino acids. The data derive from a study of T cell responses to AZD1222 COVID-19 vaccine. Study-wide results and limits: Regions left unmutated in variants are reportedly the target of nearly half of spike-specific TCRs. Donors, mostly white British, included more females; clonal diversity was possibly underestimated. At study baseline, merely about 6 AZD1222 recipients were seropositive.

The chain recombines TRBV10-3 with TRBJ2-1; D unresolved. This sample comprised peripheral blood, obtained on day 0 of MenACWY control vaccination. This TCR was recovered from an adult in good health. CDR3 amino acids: CAISEFNEQFF. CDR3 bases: TGTGCCATCAGTGAGTTCAATGAGCAGTTCTTC.